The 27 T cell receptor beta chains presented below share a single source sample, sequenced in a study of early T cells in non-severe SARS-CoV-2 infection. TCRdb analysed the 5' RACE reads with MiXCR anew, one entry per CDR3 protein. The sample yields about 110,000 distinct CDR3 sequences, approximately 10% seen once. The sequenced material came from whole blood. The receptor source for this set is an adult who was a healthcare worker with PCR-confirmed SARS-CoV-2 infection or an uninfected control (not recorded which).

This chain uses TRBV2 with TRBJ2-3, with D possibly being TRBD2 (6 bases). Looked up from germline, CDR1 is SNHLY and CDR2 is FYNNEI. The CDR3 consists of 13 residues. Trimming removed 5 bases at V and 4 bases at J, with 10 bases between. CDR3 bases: TGTGCCAGCAGTACGGGAGTACCAGATACGCAGTATTTT. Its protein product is CASSTGVPDTQYF.

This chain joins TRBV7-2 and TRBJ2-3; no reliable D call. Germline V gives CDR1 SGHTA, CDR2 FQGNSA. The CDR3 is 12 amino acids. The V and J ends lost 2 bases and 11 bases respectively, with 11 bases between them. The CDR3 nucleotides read TGTGCCAGCAGCTTAAAAGCCTTTAAGCAGTATTTT. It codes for CASSLKAFKQYF.

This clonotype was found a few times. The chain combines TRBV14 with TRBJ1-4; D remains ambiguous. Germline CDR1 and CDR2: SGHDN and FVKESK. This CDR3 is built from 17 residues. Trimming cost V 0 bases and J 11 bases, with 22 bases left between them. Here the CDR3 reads CASSQDPLSLTSGKLFF. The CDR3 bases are TGTGCCAGCAGCCAAGATCCGCTCTCTCTGACGTCGGGGAAACTGTTTTTT.

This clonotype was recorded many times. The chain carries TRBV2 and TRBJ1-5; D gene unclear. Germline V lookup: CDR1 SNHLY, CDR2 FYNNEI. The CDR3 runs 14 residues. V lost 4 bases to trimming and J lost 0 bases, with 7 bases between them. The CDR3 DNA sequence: TGTGCCAGCAGTGGAGGAAATAGCAATCAGCCCCAGCATTTT. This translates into CASSGGNSNQPQHF.

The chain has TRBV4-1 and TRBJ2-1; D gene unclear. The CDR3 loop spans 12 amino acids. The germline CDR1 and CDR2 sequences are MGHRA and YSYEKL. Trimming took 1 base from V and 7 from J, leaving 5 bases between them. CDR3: CASSQGRNEQFF. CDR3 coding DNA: TGCGCCAGCAGCCAAGGTCGTAATGAGCAGTTCTTC.

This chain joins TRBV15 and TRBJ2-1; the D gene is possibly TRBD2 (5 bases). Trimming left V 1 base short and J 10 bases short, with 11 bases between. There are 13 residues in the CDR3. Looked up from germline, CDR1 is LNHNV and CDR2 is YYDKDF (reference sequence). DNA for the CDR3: TGTGCCACCAGCAGAGGACTATCTACCGAGCAGTTCTTC. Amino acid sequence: CATSRGLSTEQFF.

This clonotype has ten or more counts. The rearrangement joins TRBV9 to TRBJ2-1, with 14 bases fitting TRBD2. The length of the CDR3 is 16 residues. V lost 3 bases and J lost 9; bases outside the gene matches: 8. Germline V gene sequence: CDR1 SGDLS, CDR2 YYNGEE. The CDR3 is CASSGPGLAGEGEQFF. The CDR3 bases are TGTGCCAGCAGCGGTCCGGGACTAGCGGGAGAGGGTGAGCAGTTCTTC.

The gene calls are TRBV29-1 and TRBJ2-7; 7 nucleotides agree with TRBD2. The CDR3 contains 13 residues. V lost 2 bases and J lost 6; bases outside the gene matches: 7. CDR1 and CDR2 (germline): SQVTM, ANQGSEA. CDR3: CSVESVSGGEQYF. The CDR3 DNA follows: TGCAGCGTTGAATCGGTTTCGGGGGGCGAGCAGTACTTC.

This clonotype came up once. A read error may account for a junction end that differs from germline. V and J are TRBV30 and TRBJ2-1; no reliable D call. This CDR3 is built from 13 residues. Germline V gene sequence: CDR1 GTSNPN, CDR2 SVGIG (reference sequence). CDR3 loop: CAWSVGLHNGQFF. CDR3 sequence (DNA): TGTGCCTGGAGTGTCGGCTTGCACAATGGGCAGTTCTTC.

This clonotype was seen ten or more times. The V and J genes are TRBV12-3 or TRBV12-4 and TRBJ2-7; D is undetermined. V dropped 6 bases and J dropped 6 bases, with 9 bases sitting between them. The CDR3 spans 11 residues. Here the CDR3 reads CASSSGPEQYF. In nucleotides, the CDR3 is TGTGCCAGCAGCTCCGGACCCGAGCAGTACTTC.

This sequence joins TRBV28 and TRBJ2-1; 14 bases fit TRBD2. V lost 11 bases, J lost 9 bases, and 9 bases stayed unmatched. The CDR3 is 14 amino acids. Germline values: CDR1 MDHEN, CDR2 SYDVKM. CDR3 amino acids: CAGKTSGRAGEQFF. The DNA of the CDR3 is TGTGCCGGGAAGACTAGCGGGAGGGCCGGTGAGCAGTTCTTC.

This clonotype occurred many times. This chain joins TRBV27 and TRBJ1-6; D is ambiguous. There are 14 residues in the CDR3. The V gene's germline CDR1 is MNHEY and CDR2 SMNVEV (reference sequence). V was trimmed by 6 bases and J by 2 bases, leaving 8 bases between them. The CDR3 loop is CASSNYAYNSPLHF. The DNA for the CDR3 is TGTGCCAGCAGCAATTATGCCTATAATTCACCCCTCCACTTT.

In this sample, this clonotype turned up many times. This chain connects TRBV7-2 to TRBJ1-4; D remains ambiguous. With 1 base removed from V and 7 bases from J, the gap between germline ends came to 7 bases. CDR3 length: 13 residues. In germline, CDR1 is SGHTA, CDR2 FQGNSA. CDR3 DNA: TGTGCCAGCAGCTTAGGGACTTTTGAAAAACTGTTTTTT. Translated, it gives CASSLGTFEKLFF. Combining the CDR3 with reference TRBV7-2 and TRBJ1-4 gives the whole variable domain GAGVSQSPSNKVTEKGKDVELRCDPISGHTALYWYRQSLGQGLEFLIYFQGNSAPDKSGLPSDRFSAERTGGSVSTLTIQRTQQEDSAVYLCASSLGTFEKLFFGSGTQLSVL.

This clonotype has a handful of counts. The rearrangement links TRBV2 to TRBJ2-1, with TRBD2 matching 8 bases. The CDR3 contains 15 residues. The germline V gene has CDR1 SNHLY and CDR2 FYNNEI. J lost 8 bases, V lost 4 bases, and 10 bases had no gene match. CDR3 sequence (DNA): TGTGCCAGCAGTGGGTCCAGCGGGAGAGTGGATGAGCAGTTCTTC. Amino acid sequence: CASSGSSGRVDEQFF. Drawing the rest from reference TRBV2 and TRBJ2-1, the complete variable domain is EPEVTQTPSHQVTQMGQEVILRCVPISNHLYFYWYRQILGQKVEFLVSFYNNEISEKSEIFDDQFSVERPDGSNFTLKIRSTKLEDSAMYFCASSGSSGRVDEQFFGPGTRLTVL.

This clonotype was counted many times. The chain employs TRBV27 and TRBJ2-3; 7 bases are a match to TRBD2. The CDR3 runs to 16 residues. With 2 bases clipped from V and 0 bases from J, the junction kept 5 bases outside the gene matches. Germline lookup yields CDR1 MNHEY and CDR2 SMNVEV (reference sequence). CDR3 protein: CASSLGGGTSTDTQYF. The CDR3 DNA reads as TGTGCCAGCAGTTTAGGCGGGGGAACCAGCACAGATACGCAGTATTTT.

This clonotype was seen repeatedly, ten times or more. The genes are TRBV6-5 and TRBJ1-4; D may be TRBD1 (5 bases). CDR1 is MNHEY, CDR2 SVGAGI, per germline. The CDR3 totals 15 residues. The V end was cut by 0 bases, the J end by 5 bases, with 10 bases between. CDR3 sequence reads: CASSYSTQGNEKLFF. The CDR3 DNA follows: TGTGCCAGCAGTTACTCGACCCAGGGAAATGAAAAACTGTTTTTT.

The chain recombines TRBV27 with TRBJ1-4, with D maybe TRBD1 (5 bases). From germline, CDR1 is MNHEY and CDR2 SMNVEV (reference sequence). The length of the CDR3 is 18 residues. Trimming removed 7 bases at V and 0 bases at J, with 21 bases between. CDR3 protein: CASKPRTWSGTTNEKLFF. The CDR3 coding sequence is TGTGCCAGCAAGCCCCGGACATGGTCGGGGACAACTAATGAAAAACTGTTTTTT. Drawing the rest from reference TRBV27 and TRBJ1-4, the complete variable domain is EAQVTQNPRYLITVTGKKLTVTCSQNMNHEYMSWYRQDPGLGLRQIYYSMNVEVTDKGDVPEGYKVSRKEKRNFPLILESPSPNQTSLYFCASKPRTWSGTTNEKLFFGSGTQLSVL.

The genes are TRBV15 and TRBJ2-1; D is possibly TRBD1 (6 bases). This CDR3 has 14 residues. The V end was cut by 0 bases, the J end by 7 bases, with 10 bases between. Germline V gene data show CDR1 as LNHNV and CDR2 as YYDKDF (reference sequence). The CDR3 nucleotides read TGTGCCACCAGCAGAGACAGGGGCGGGAATGAGCAGTTCTTC. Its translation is CATSRDRGGNEQFF.

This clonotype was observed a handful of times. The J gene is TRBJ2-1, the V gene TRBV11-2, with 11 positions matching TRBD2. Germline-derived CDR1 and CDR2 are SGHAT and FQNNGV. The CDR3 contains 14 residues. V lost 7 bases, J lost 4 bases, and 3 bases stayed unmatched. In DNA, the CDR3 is TGTGCCAGCAAACTAGCGGGAGCTTACAATGAGCAGTTCTTC. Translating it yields CASKLAGAYNEQFF. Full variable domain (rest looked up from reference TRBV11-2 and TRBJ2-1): EAGVAQSPRYKIIEKRQSVAFWCNPISGHATLYWYQQILGQGPKLLIQFQNNGVVDDSQLPKDRFSAERLKGVDSTLKIQPAKLEDSAVYLCASKLAGAYNEQFFGPGTRLTVL.

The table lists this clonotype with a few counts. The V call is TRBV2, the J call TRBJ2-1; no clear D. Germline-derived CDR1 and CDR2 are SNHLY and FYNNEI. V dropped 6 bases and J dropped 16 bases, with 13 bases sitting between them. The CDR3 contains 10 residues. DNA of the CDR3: TGTGCCAGCAGCGGACCAACCTGCTTCTTC. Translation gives CASSGPTCFF. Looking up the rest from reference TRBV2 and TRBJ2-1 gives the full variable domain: EPEVTQTPSHQVTQMGQEVILRCVPISNHLYFYWYRQILGQKVEFLVSFYNNEISEKSEIFDDQFSVERPDGSNFTLKIRSTKLEDSAMYFCASSGPTCFFGPGTRLTVL.

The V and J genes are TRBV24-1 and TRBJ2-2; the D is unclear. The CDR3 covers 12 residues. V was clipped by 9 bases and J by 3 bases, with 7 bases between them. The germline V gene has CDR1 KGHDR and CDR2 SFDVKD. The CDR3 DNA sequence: TGTGCCACCGTTGGGCACACCGGGGAGCTGTTTTTT. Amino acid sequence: CATVGHTGELFF.

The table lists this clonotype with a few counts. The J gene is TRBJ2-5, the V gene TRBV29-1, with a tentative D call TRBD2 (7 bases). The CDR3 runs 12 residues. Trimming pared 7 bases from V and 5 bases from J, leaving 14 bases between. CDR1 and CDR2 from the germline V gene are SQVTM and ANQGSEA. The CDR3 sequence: CSAGRGQETQYF. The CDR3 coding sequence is TGCAGCGCCGGGCGGGGGCAGGAGACCCAGTACTTC.

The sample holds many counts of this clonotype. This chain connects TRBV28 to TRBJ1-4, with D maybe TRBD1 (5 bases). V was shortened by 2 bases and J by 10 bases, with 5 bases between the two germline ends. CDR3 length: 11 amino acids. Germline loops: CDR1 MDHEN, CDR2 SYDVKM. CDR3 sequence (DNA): TGTGCCAGCAGTTTAAGGGGAAAACTGTTTTTT. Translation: CASSLRGKLFF. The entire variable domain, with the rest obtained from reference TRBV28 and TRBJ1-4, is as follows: DVKVTQSSRYLVKRTGEKVFLECVQDMDHENMFWYRQDPGLGLRLIYFSYDVKMKEKGDIPEGYSVSREKKERFSLILESASTNQTSMYLCASSLRGKLFFGSGTQLSVL.

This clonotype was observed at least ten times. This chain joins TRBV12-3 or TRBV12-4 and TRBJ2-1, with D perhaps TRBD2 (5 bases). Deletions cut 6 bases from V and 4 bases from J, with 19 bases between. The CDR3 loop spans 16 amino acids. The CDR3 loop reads CASSTEAAFGYNEQFF. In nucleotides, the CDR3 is TGTGCCAGCAGCACCGAAGCGGCATTCGGTTACAATGAGCAGTTCTTC.

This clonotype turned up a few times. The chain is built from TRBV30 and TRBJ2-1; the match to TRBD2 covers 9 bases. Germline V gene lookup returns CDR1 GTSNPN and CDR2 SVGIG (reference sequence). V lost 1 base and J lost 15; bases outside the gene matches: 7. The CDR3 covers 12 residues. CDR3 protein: CAWSEVLAGMFF. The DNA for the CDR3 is TGTGCCTGGAGTGAGGTCCTAGCGGGAATGTTCTTC.

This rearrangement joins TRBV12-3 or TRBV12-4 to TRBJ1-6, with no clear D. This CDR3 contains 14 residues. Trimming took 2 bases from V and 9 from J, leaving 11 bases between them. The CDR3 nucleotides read TGTGCCAGCAGTTTACTTCAGGAGGGTTCACCCCTCCACTTT. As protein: CASSLLQEGSPLHF.

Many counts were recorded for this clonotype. The CDR3 protein is CASSFLRQPQHF. CDR3 nucleotides: TGTGCCAGCAGTTTCCTCAGACAGCCCCAGCATTTT. V gene TRBV12-3 or TRBV12-4 combines with J gene TRBJ1-5; the D is unclear. The CDR3 spans 12 residues. V lost 3 bases to trimming and J lost 7 bases, with 7 bases between them.